Shown below are 18 T cell receptor beta chains from a single sample sequenced in a study of Ad26.COV2.S vaccination and SARS-CoV-2 variants. Stated treatment: roughly 20 received Ad26.COV2.S at low or high dose, single or two shots; roughly five received placebo; per-sample allocation not given. Day 63 following the first vaccine or placebo injection was when the samples were taken. Sequencing was performed with immunoSEQ multiplex PCR; in TCRdb, only in-frame clones are kept and a portion is missing. The data contain fewer than 400,000 clones, around 84% of them singletons. This specimen consisted of peripheral blood, obtained in a trial of Ad26.COV2.S vaccine versus placebo. All receptors derive from a person aged 18-65 years who received the Ad26.COV2.S COVID-19 vaccine or a placebo.

There are many counts of this clone. Other DNA sequences within the sample encode an identical CDR3. The chain couples TRBV7-9 to TRBJ1-2; tentatively, D is TRBD1 (5 bases). Trimming pared 4 bases from V and 4 bases from J, leaving 16 bases between. Germline CDR1 reads SEHNR; CDR2 reads FQNEAQ (reference sequence). CDR3 length: 15 amino acids. This chain's CDR3 is CASSSSGTRSYGYTF. The CDR3 DNA reads TGTGCCAGCAGCTCGAGCGGGACCCGATCCTATGGCTACACCTTC.

The V and J genes are TRBV5-6 and TRBJ1-2, with no clear D. CDR1 SGHDT and CDR2 YYEEEE come from the germline V gene. The CDR3 spans 14 residues. Trimming cost V 0 bases and J 6 bases, with 12 bases left between them. The DNA for the CDR3 is TGTGCCAGCAGCTTGGACGGCGGGAGGGATGGCTACACCTTC. Its protein product is CASSLDGGRDGYTF.

This chain links TRBV7-8 with TRBJ2-2; 9 bases match TRBD1. The CDR3 spans 15 residues. V gave up 5 bases and J gave up 7 bases; unmatched junction bases: 8. Germline V lookup: CDR1 SGHVS, CDR2 FQNEAQ. As DNA, the CDR3 is TGTGCCAGCAGCCGAGGACAGGGGCCGGTCGGGGAGCTGTTTTTT. This gives the protein CASSRGQGPVGELFF. Full variable domain (remainder filled in from reference TRBV7-8 and TRBJ2-2): GAGVSQSPRYKVAKRGQDVALRCDPISGHVSLFWYQQALGQGPEFLTYFQNEAQLDKSGLPSDRFFAERPEGSVSTLKIQRTQQEDSAVYLCASSRGQGPVGELFFGEGSRLTVL.

This clone was observed a single time. The rearrangement links TRBV11-2 to TRBJ1-4; weak D call: TRBD1 (6 bases). Looked up from germline, CDR1 is SGHAT and CDR2 is FQNNGV. This CDR3 spans 13 amino acids. V was shortened by 6 bases and J by 5 bases, with 10 bases between the two germline ends. The CDR3 protein is CASREQGNEKLFF. The CDR3 DNA reads TGTGCCAGCAGGGAACAGGGAAATGAAAAACTGTTTTTT.

The rearrangement joins TRBV6-2 or TRBV6-3 to TRBJ2-5; 8 bases fit TRBD1. The trim removed 6 bases at V and 5 bases at J, leaving 11 bases unmatched. The CDR3 extends over 15 amino acids. Germline V gene sequence: CDR1 MNHEY, CDR2 SVGEGT. The CDR3 sequence is CASSPGNRGRETQYF. CDR3 sequence (DNA): TGTGCCAGCAGCCCAGGGAACAGGGGGAGGGAGACCCAGTACTTC.

The V call is TRBV20-1, the J call TRBJ1-2; no reliable D call. Germline CDR1 DFQATT, CDR2 SNEGSKA (reference sequence). Trimming took 3 bases from V and 0 from J, leaving 17 bases between them. CDR3 length: 16 amino acids. The chain's CDR3 is CSASVIGRRTNYGYTF. CDR3 sequence (DNA): TGCAGTGCTAGTGTGATTGGCAGGAGGACTAACTATGGCTACACCTTC.

The chain combines TRBV5-4 with TRBJ2-7, with 7 nucleotides matching TRBD2. J gave up 5 bases and V 0 bases, and 5 bases lay outside the gene matches. The CDR3 runs 14 residues. In germline, CDR1 is SGHNT, CDR2 YYREEE (reference sequence). The DNA of the CDR3 is TGTGCCAGCAGCTTGGTGGGAGGGACTCACGAGCAGTACTTC. It yields the protein CASSLVGGTHEQYF.

This clone has only a few counts. This chain connects TRBV6-2 or TRBV6-3 to TRBJ2-7; D unresolved. CDR3 length: 15 residues. Trimming shortened V by 0 bases and J by 3 bases, and 12 bases separated the two germline ends. Looked up from germline, CDR1 is MNHEY and CDR2 is SVGEGT. The CDR3 reads CASSYSSYSYYEQYF. The CDR3 DNA follows: TGTGCCAGCAGTTACTCATCGTACTCCTACTACGAGCAGTACTTC.

The chain employs TRBV11-3 and TRBJ2-1; no clear D gene. The CDR3 extends over 13 amino acids. Between the trimmed V and J ends, which lost 5 bases and 0 bases, there was a span of 5 bases. Germline loops: CDR1 SGHNT, CDR2 YENEEA. CDR3: CASSLRSYNEQFF. DNA for the CDR3: TGTGCCAGCAGCCTGCGCTCCTACAATGAGCAGTTCTTC.

This clone was observed a few times. The gene calls are TRBV7-9 and TRBJ1-1, with D unresolved. Looked up from germline, CDR1 is SEHNR and CDR2 is FQNEAQ (reference sequence). Trimming took 2 bases from V and 1 from J, leaving 11 bases between them. CDR3 length: 15 amino acids. The CDR3 sequence is CASSLLGLGNTEAFF. DNA for the CDR3: TGTGCCAGCAGCTTACTCGGACTCGGGAACACTGAAGCTTTCTTT. The full variable domain, in which reference TRBV7-9 and TRBJ1-1 provide the parts outside the CDR3, is DTGVSQNPRHKITKRGQNVTFRCDPISEHNRLYWYRQTLGQGPEFLTYFQNEAQLEKSRLLSDRFSAERPKGSFSTLEIQRTEQGDSAMYLCASSLLGLGNTEAFFGQGTRLTVV.

The rearrangement uses TRBV6-5 and TRBJ1-1; 7 nucleotides line up with TRBD1. Germline V lookup: CDR1 MNHEY, CDR2 SVGAGI. The CDR3 totals 15 residues. With 2 bases clipped from V and 5 bases from J, the junction kept 8 bases outside the gene matches. CDR3 loop: CASSYDPTGHTEAFF. CDR3 in DNA: TGTGCCAGCAGTTACGACCCGACAGGGCATACTGAAGCTTTCTTT.

This chain connects TRBV4-1 to TRBJ1-5; D gene unclear. Germline loops: CDR1 MGHRA, CDR2 YSYEKL. This CDR3 spans 15 amino acids. Trimming took off 0 bases at V and 7 bases at J, with 13 bases between the two ends. CDR3 residues: CASSQDLRGKQPQHF. The CDR3 DNA sequence: TGCGCCAGCAGCCAAGATTTACGAGGGAAGCAGCCCCAGCATTTT.

The V gene is TRBV7-2, the J gene TRBJ2-1; perhaps TRBD1 as D (5 bases). Trimming shortened V by 2 bases and J by 9 bases, and 11 bases separated the two germline ends. Germline assignment: CDR1 SGHTA and CDR2 FQGNSA. The CDR3 has 13 amino acids. The CDR3 DNA sequence: TGTGCCAGCAGCTTACCGGGTCAGGGTGAGCAGTTCTTC. This translates into CASSLPGQGEQFF.

The J gene is TRBJ1-1, the V gene TRBV12-3 or TRBV12-4, with 7 positions matching TRBD1. This CDR3 comprises 12 residues. V lost 4 bases to trimming and J lost 8 bases; unmatched junction nucleotides: 4. CDR3 in amino acids: CASSYLQGEAFF. In DNA, the CDR3 is TGTGCCAGCAGTTACCTACAGGGGGAAGCTTTCTTT.

The chain recombines TRBV5-4 with TRBJ2-4, with 8 bases identical to TRBD1. The V segment lost 3 bases and the J segment 3 bases; nucleotides outside the gene matches: 8. Germline CDR1 reads SGHNT; CDR2 reads YYREEE (reference sequence). This CDR3 has 16 amino acids. CDR3 bases: TGTGCCAGCAGCTCCAGAACTACAGGGGGCAAAAACATTCAGTACTTC. Protein: CASSSRTTGGKNIQYF.

The J gene is TRBJ1-4, the V gene TRBV27, with D possibly being TRBD1 (5 bases). Trimming took 2 bases from V and 5 from J, leaving 15 bases between them. The V gene's germline CDR1 is MNHEY and CDR2 SMNVEV (reference sequence). There are 16 residues in the CDR3. The CDR3 sequence is CASSLLGPGVNEKLFF. The CDR3 DNA reads as TGTGCCAGCAGTTTACTGGGGCCGGGCGTAAATGAAAAACTGTTTTTT.

In this sample, this clone turned up once. CDR3 protein: CASSEAADSQYF. CDR3 bases: TGTGCCAGCAGTGAAGCCGCGGACAGCCAGTACTTC. This sequence joins TRBV6-1 and TRBJ2-4; maybe TRBD1 (6 bases). Trimming took 0 bases from V and 13 from J, leaving 10 bases between them. CDR3 size: 12 residues. Germline assignment: CDR1 MNHNS and CDR2 SASEGT.

The rearrangement links TRBV27 to TRBJ2-3, with TRBD2 as a possible D gene (7 bases). The CDR3 is 16 amino acids. Trimming left V 6 bases short and J 2 bases short, with 18 bases between. Germline lookup yields CDR1 MNHEY and CDR2 SMNVEV (reference sequence). Written as DNA, the CDR3 is TGTGCCAGCAGCCCACGAAGGGGGGGGCCCACAGATACGCAGTATTTT. Its protein product is CASSPRRGGPTDTQYF.